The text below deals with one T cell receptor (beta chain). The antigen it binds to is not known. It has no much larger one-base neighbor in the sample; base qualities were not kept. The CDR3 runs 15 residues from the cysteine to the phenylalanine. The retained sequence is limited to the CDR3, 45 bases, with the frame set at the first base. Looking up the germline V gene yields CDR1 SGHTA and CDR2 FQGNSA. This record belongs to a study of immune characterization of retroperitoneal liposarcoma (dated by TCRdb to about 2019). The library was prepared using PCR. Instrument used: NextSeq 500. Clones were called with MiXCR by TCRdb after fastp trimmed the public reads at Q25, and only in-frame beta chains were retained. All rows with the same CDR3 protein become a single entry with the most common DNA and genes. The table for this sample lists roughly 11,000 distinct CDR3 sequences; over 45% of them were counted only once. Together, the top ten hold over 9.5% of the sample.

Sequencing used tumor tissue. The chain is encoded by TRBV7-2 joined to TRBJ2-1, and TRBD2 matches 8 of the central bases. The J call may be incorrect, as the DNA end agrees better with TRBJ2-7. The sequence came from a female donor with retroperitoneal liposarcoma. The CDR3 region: CASSLGSGAYNEQYF. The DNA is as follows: TGTGCCAGCAGCTTAGGTAGCGGGGCCTACAATGAGCAGTACTTC.